The present TCR beta chain was sequenced within a study of cytotoxic CD8 clonotypes in ibrutinib-treated CLL. Data came from immunoSEQ multiplex PCR; TCRdb stores just in-frame clones and leaves some out. The table lists 35,000 or so clones, 69% of them singletons. The germline V gene encodes CDR1 MDHEN and CDR2 SYDVKM. V lost 3 bases to trimming and J lost 4 bases, with 13 bases between them. This CDR3 contains 14 residues. Sequencing used PBMCs, obtained before ibrutinib treatment. The chain links TRBV28 to TRBJ2-7; D gene ambiguous. The origin of this receptor is a human donor with chronic lymphocytic leukemia. CDR3 bases: TGTGCCAGCAGTTTTTCCGGAGTGATTTACGAGCAGTACTTC. The encoded protein is CASSFSGVIYEQYF.